One sample yielded the 23 T cell receptor beta chains listed below, sequenced in a study of response to subunit inactivated influenza vaccine. MiXCR, run by TCRdb on the RT-PCR reads, gives a single entry per CDR3 protein. The data contain 550,000 to 600,000 distinct CDR3 sequences, about 10% of them singletons. The sample was PBMCs from blood, taken on the day of vaccination. Source of these receptors: a man in his fifties or sixties who received an inactivated influenza vaccine.

The table lists this clonotype with many counts. This sequence joins TRBV5-1 and TRBJ2-1, with 9 bases identical to TRBD2. V dropped 4 bases and J dropped 3; count of bases not matched to a gene: 11. Germline V gives CDR1 SGHRS, CDR2 YFSETQ. The CDR3 is 17 residues long. CDR3 nucleotide sequence: TGCGCCAGCAGCCGGGGGGCCGGGACTAGCAGCTACAATGAGCAGTTCTTC. Translating it yields CASSRGAGTSSYNEQFF.

This clonotype was seen only a few times. The chain links TRBV6-2 or TRBV6-3 to TRBJ2-1; 7 nucleotides line up with TRBD2. CDR3 length: 14 residues. CDR1 and CDR2 (germline): MNHEY, SVGEGT. The V segment lost 4 bases and the J segment 2 bases; nucleotides outside the gene matches: 2. DNA for the CDR3: TGTGCCAGCAGTTCGGGACTACCCTACAATGAGCAGTTCTTC. This gives the protein CASSSGLPYNEQFF.

This clonotype was seen many times. The chain carries TRBV12-3 or TRBV12-4 and TRBJ2-1; D possibly corresponds to TRBD1 (6 bases). CDR3 length equals 16 residues. V lost 6 bases, J lost 12 bases, and 27 bases lay in between. CDR3 in DNA: TGTGCCAGCAGCCCCAGACAGGCGGTTGTTAATGAGCCGCAGTTCTTC. As protein: CASSPRQAVVNEPQFF.

The CDR3 reads CASSLASASGEQYF. DNA of the CDR3: TGTGCCAGCAGCTTAGCGAGTGCTAGCGGGGAGCAGTACTTC. V gene TRBV7-6 combines with J gene TRBJ2-7; TRBD2 agrees at 8 bases. The CDR3 has 14 amino acids. V was clipped by 0 bases and J by 7 bases; unmatched bases: 5. The germline CDR1 and CDR2 sequences are SGHVS and FNYEAQ.

The chain is built from TRBV20-1 and TRBJ2-3; 9 bases are a match to TRBD2. V shed 4 bases and J 4 bases; nucleotides not matched to a gene: 9. In germline, CDR1 is DFQATT, CDR2 SNEGSKA (reference sequence). CDR3 length: 15 residues. CDR3 DNA sequence: TGCAGTGCTAAAGACTATCTAGCGGGGTCAGATACGCAGTATTTT. It translates to CSAKDYLAGSDTQYF.

Here the CDR3 reads CSARTPRTDTQYF. CDR3 coding DNA: TGCAGTGCTAGGACTCCCCGGACAGATACGCAGTATTTT. The chain is built from TRBV20-1 and TRBJ2-3, with D hard to call. V lost 3 bases, J lost 3 bases, and 10 bases lay in between. The germline gives CDR1 DFQATT, CDR2 SNEGSKA (reference sequence). The CDR3 totals 13 residues.

Many counts were recorded for this clonotype. V usage is TRBV2 and J usage is TRBJ1-1, with TRBD1 as a possible D gene (5 bases). The germline V and J ends were trimmed by 5 bases and 5 bases, with 9 bases remaining between them. The CDR3 loop spans 12 amino acids. Germline lookup yields CDR1 SNHLY and CDR2 FYNNEI. CDR3 sequence: CASSRGWTEAFF. The DNA for the CDR3 is TGTGCCAGCAGTCGGGGGTGGACTGAAGCTTTCTTT.

This clonotype has only a few counts. This chain links TRBV28 with TRBJ2-7; a weak D match, TRBD1 (5 bases). Trimming shortened V by 11 bases and J by 0 bases, and 11 bases separated the two germline ends. Germline-derived CDR1 and CDR2 are MDHEN and SYDVKM. The CDR3 loop spans 12 amino acids. The CDR3 DNA sequence: TGTGCCGCAGGGCAACCCTCCTACGAGCAGTACTTC. The encoded protein is CAAGQPSYEQYF. Using reference TRBV28 and TRBJ2-7 for the parts outside the CDR3, the full variable domain is DVKVTQSSRYLVKRTGEKVFLECVQDMDHENMFWYRQDPGLGLRLIYFSYDVKMKEKGDIPEGYSVSREKKERFSLILESASTNQTSMYLCAAGQPSYEQYFGPGTRLTVT.

This clonotype was observed a handful of times. The chain uses TRBV12-3 or TRBV12-4 and TRBJ1-5, with D unclear. The CDR3 consists of 13 residues. V was trimmed by 4 bases and J by 0 bases, leaving 4 bases between them. The CDR3, as DNA: TGTGCCAGCAGTTGGAATAGCAATCAGCCCCAGCATTTT. Protein product: CASSWNSNQPQHF.

The rearrangement uses TRBV20-1 and TRBJ2-1, with D uncertain. This CDR3 has 11 residues. V was trimmed by 6 bases and J by 5 bases, leaving 8 bases between them. Looked up from germline, CDR1 is DFQATT and CDR2 is SNEGSKA (reference sequence). The CDR3 sequence: CSADRNNEQFF. DNA of the CDR3: TGCAGTGCGGACCGCAACAATGAGCAGTTCTTC.

The rearrangement uses TRBV6-2 or TRBV6-3 and TRBJ1-6; 10 nucleotides match TRBD1. The CDR3 is made up of 15 amino acids. J lost 7 bases, V lost 5 bases, and 5 bases had no gene match. CDR1 is MNHEY, CDR2 SVGEGT, per germline. In DNA, the CDR3 is TGTGCCAGCAGTACTCCGGGACAGGGGAATTCACCCCTCCACTTT. Translating gives CASSTPGQGNSPLHF.

The V and J genes are TRBV11-2 and TRBJ2-1; D ambiguous. V was trimmed by 3 bases and J by 7 bases, leaving 19 bases between them. Germline CDR1 is SGHAT and CDR2 is FQNNGV. This CDR3 spans 16 amino acids. CDR3 region: CASSFGVGLYGNEQFF. The CDR3 DNA is TGTGCCAGCAGCTTTGGAGTCGGGTTGTACGGGAATGAGCAGTTCTTC.

The V gene is TRBV5-1, the J gene TRBJ2-3; 8 bases line up with TRBD2. There are 15 residues in the CDR3. Germline V gene data show CDR1 as SGHRS and CDR2 as YFSETQ. Losses at the gene ends were 7 bases for V and 2 bases for J; bases not matched to a gene: 9. CDR3 in amino acids: CASLERGTSTDTQYF. The CDR3 nucleotides are TGCGCCAGCCTGGAGCGGGGGACCTCCACAGATACGCAGTATTTT.

This clonotype came up many times. This chain links TRBV12-3 or TRBV12-4 with TRBJ1-4, with D unclear. V was shortened by 2 bases and J by 8 bases, with 9 bases between the two germline ends. This CDR3 has 13 residues. The CDR3 DNA reads TGTGCCAGCAGTTTATTTGGGGAGGAAAAACTGTTTTTT. This gives the protein CASSLFGEEKLFF.

This chain joins TRBV15 and TRBJ1-5; 9 nucleotides agree with TRBD1. Trimming took 1 base from V and 4 from J; bases not matched to a gene: 5. This CDR3 spans 16 amino acids. CDR1 is LNHNV, CDR2 YYDKDF, per germline (reference sequence). The CDR3: CATSRVQGQGNQPQHF. CDR3 sequence (DNA): TGTGCCACCAGCAGAGTTCAGGGACAGGGTAATCAGCCCCAGCATTTT.

This clonotype came up many times. This chain uses TRBV20-1 with TRBJ2-3; D is perhaps TRBD1 (6 bases). The CDR3 has 15 residues. Trimming took off 3 bases at V and 2 bases at J, with 15 bases between the two ends. Germline assignment: CDR1 DFQATT and CDR2 SNEGSKA (reference sequence). The CDR3 sequence is CSASWGQGNTDTQYF. The DNA for the CDR3 is TGCAGTGCTAGTTGGGGCCAGGGGAACACAGATACGCAGTATTTT.

This clonotype was picked up a small number of times. V and J are TRBV29-1 and TRBJ1-2; D is ambiguous. The CDR3 covers 11 residues. The V gene's germline CDR1 is SQVTM and CDR2 ANQGSEA. The V gene lost 6 bases and the J gene lost 1 base, with 6 bases spanning the gap. The CDR3 is CSVVFNYGYTF. CDR3 sequence (DNA): TGCAGCGTAGTATTTAACTATGGCTACACCTTC.

The chain is built from TRBV7-9 and TRBJ2-3; D ambiguous. CDR1 SEHNR and CDR2 FQNEAQ come from the germline V gene (reference sequence). The CDR3 has 14 amino acids. Trimming pared 3 bases from V and 4 bases from J, leaving 11 bases between. The CDR3, as DNA: TGTGCCAGCAGCTTTCAGCTCAATCCAGATACGCAGTATTTT. This gives the protein CASSFQLNPDTQYF.

Of note for this clonotype: Being one base from a much bigger clone, this may be a read error. The chain joins TRBV2 to TRBJ2-3; 9 positions agree with TRBD2. This CDR3 is built from 16 residues. The V gene's germline CDR1 is SNHLY and CDR2 FYNNEI. CDR3 sequence reads: CAGSGLAGPGTDTQYF. The CDR3 nucleotides are TGTGCCGGCAGTGGGCTAGCGGGACCCGGCACAGATACGCAGTATTTT.

Many counts were recorded for this clonotype. V usage is TRBV27 and J usage is TRBJ1-6; D uncertain. The CDR3 extends over 14 amino acids. The germline gives CDR1 MNHEY, CDR2 SMNVEV (reference sequence). V lost 6 bases and J lost 9, with 15 bases in between. The CDR3 region is CASSRAAFGSPLHF. The CDR3, as DNA: TGTGCCAGCAGCCGGGCGGCTTTCGGTTCACCCCTCCACTTT.

This clonotype was recorded at least ten times. The chain joins TRBV7-2 to TRBJ2-3; 8 bases agree with TRBD1. This CDR3 spans 14 amino acids. V lost 5 bases to trimming and J lost 5 bases; unmatched junction nucleotides: 6. CDR1 and CDR2 (germline): SGHTA, FQGNSA. CDR3 protein: CASSLPGQVDTQYF. CDR3 in DNA: TGTGCCAGCAGCCTCCCGGGACAGGTAGATACGCAGTATTTT.

This clonotype has more than one count but fewer than ten. This rearrangement joins TRBV12-3 or TRBV12-4 to TRBJ1-5; D not resolved. The ends were cut back, 5 bases at V and 3 bases at J, with 5 bases in the middle. There are 12 residues in the CDR3. The chain's CDR3 is CASSPVNQPQHF. The CDR3, as DNA: TGTGCCAGCAGTCCCGTCAATCAGCCCCAGCATTTT.

Only a few counts were recorded for this clonotype. The chain carries TRBV15 and TRBJ2-7, with no clear D. Trimming took 1 base from V and 3 from J, leaving 13 bases between them. CDR1 and CDR2 from the germline V gene are LNHNV and YYDKDF (reference sequence). This CDR3 has 15 amino acids. CDR3 in amino acids: CATSRVVTSDYEQYF. The CDR3 DNA is TGTGCCACCAGCAGAGTGGTTACCTCAGACTACGAGCAGTACTTC.